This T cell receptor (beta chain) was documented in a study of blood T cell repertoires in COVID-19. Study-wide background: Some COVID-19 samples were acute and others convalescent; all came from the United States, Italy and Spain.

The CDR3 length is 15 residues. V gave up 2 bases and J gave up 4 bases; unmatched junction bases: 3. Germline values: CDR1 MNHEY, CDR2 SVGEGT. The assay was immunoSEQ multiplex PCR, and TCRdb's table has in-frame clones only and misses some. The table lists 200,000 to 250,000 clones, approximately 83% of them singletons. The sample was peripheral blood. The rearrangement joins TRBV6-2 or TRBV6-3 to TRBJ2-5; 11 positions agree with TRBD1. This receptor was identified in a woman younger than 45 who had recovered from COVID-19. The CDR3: CASSYLGQGGETQYF. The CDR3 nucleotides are TGTGCCAGCAGTTACCTGGGACAGGGGGGAGAGACCCAGTACTTC.